This TCR beta chain was retrieved from a study of human T cells and chemical hapten exposure listed by TCRdb under 2021. The study in broad terms: Libraries were combined into a pool for sequencing, and differences in TCR yield between samples came mainly from small differences in library volumes within the pool. This study followed changes in the peripheral blood TCR repertoire in vivo during primary and secondary sensitization of alopecia patients to the hapten diphenylcyclopropenone (DPC). Both TCR alpha and TCR beta chains were sequenced from each blood RNA sample. Beyond this particular receptor, the publication reports: DPC sensitization did not change the number of TCRs with a frequency above 1 in 1000, and there was no evidence of changes in global repertoire structure. Repeated subsampling changed both the strength of the expansion versus patch-test correlation and the threshold at which the correlation became significant.

Total RNA was extracted from unfractionated whole blood that had been collected in Tempus Blood RNA tubes. Roughly 5 healthy volunteers served as TCR sequencing controls and were bled at day 0, 2 weeks and 6 weeks. This clonotype was counted ten times or more. No antigen is known for it. Base qualities are not provided; no much larger clone lies one nucleotide away. Receptor libraries were prepared by 5' RACE. Sequencing used an Illumina MiSeq. During library preparation, unique molecular identifiers were attached to individual cDNA molecules so that TCRs could be counted in a quantitative, reproducible way. From the authors' description of their analysis: A median of about 87,000 TCRs per sample was observed, with a range of about 23,224 to 750,000. V, J and CDR3 annotation of the TCR reads was carried out using the Decombinator software suite. To make PS versus PT1 abundance plots, every sample was subsampled to the same number of TCRs (28,000). Expanded TCRs were defined as absent before sensitization and observed at least eight times at the 2-week time point. TCRdb cleaned the public reads at Q25 with fastp, built clones with MiXCR and kept in-frame beta chains. Identical CDR3 protein sequences are pooled into one entry, listed with their most common genes and DNA. TCRdb's processing, not the authors' own work, is the source of the V and J calls. This sample comprises 81,000 or so distinct CDR3 sequences, about 8.4% of them detected only once. About 2.1% of the sample comes from the top ten.

From the germline V gene (reference sequence), CDR1 is DFQATT and CDR2 is SNEGSKA. Relative to germline, V is 1 base shorter and J is 5 bases shorter, with 24 bases between their ends. From the cysteine up to the phenylalanine, the CDR3 has a length of 18 residues. Only the CDR3 region is kept as DNA, spanning 54 bases read in frame from base 1. This TCR was recovered from a male donor in good health. Here the chain combines TRBV20-1 and TRBJ1-3; the D gene is perhaps TRBD1, from 5 matching bases. The base sequence is TGCAGTGCTAGAGCCCACCCCCGCGGGGGGTATTCGCGAAACACCATATATTTT. Its protein reads: CSARAHPRGGYSRNTIYF.